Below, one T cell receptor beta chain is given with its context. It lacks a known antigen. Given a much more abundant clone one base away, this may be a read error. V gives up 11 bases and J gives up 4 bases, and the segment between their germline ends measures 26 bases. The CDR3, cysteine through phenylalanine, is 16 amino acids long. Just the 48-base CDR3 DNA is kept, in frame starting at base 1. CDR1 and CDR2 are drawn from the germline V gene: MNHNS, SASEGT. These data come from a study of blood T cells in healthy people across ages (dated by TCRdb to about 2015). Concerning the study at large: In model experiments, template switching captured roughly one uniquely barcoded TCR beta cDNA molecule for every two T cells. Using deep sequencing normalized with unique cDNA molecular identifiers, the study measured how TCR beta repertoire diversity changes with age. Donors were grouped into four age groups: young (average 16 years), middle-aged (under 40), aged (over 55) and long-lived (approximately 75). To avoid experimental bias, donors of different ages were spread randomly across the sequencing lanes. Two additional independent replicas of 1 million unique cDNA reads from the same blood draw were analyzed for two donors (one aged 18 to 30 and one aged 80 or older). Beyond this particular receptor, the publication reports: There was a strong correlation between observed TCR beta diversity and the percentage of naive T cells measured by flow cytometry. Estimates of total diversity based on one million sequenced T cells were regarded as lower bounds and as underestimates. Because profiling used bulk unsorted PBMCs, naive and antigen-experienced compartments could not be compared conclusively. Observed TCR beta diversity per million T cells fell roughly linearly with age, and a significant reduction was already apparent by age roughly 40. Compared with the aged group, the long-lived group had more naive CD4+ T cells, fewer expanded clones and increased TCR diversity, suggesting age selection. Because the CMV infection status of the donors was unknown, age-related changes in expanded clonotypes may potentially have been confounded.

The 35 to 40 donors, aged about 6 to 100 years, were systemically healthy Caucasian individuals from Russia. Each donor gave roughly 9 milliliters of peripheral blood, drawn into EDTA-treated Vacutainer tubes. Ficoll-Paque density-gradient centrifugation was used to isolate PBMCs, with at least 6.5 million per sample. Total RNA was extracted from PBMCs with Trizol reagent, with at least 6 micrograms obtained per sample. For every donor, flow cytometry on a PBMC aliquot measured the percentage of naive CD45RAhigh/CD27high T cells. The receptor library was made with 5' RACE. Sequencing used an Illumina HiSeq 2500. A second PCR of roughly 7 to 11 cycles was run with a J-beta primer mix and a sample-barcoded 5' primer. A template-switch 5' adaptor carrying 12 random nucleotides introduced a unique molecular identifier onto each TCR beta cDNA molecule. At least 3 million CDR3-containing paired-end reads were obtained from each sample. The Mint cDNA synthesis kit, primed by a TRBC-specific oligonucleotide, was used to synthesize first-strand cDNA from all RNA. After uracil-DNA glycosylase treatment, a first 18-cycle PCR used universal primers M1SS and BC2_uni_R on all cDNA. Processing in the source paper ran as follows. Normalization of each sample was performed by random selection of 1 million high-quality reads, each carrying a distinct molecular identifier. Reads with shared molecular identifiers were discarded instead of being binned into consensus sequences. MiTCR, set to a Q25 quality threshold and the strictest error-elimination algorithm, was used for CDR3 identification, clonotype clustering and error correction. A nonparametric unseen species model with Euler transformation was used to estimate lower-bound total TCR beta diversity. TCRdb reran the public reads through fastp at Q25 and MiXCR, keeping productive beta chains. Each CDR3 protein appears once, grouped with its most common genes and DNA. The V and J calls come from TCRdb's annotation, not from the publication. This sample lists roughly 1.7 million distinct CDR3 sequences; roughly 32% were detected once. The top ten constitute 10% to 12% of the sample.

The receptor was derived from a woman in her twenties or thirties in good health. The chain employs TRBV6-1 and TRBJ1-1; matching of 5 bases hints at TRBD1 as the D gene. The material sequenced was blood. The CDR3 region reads CAGSDGEGVGGTEAFF. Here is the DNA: TGTGCCGGGTCCGATGGGGAGGGAGTCGGGGGCACTGAAGCTTTCTTT.